This is a list of T cell receptor beta chains from one sample in a study of blood T cells in healthy people across ages. Via MiXCR, TCRdb re-called the 5' RACE reads, giving one row per CDR3 protein. Of about 1.4 million distinct CDR3 sequences in the sample, 59% were seen once. Sequences were obtained from blood. Receptors originate from a man younger than 30 in good health. Each CDR3 is given with its conserved first and last residue. D genes are given only for firm matches. Clone size, where shown, is once, few, many, or a class for clones that have expanded.

V gene: TRBV4-1; D gene: TRBD2; J gene: TRBJ2-1; clone size: few; CDR3 DNA: TGCGCCAGCAGCCGATGGACTAGCGGGAGCGGGAACAATGAGCAGTTCTTC; CDR3 protein: CASSRWTSGSGNNEQFF
V gene: TRBV6-5; D gene: -; J gene: TRBJ2-3; clone size: -; CDR3 DNA: TGTGCCAGCAGTTACTCGTCGGCGGGCGGCACAGATACGCAGTATTTT; CDR3 protein: CASSYSSAGGTDTQYF
V gene: TRBV5-1; D gene: -; J gene: TRBJ2-1; clone size: -; CDR3 DNA: TGCGCCAGCAGCTGGGGTGGGACTCCTGACAATGAGCAGTTCTTC; CDR3 protein: CASSWGGTPDNEQFF
V gene: TRBV5-4; D gene: -; J gene: TRBJ1-1; clone size: -; CDR3 DNA: TGTGCCAGCAGCGAGGGACGAGCGGTAACTGAAGCTTTCTTT; CDR3 protein: CASSEGRAVTEAFF
V gene: TRBV20-1; D gene: -; J gene: TRBJ2-5; clone size: few; CDR3 DNA: TGCAGTGCTCAAACCGGGAACGGAGGTCAAGAGACCCAGTACTTC; CDR3 protein: CSAQTGNGGQETQYF
V gene: TRBV11-2; D gene: -; J gene: TRBJ2-6; clone size: -; CDR3 DNA: TGTGCCAGCAGCCGGACGGGCACCTTCCACTCTGGGGCCAACGTCCTGACTTTC; CDR3 protein: CASSRTGTFHSGANVLTF
V gene: TRBV6-2/TRBV6-3; D gene: -; J gene: TRBJ1-2; clone size: once; CDR3 DNA: TGTGCCAGCAGTTACACTGACACGGACTATGGCTACACCTTC; CDR3 protein: CASSYTDTDYGYTF
V gene: TRBV6-5; D gene: TRBD1; J gene: TRBJ2-1; clone size: -; CDR3 DNA: TGTGCCAGCAGTTACCAGATGGGACAGGGATACAATGAGCAGTTCTTC; CDR3 protein: CASSYQMGQGYNEQFF
V gene: TRBV3-1; D gene: -; J gene: TRBJ1-1; clone size: few; CDR3 DNA: TGTGCCAGCAGCCAAATCGGGACTCGTGGTGAAGCTTTCTTT; CDR3 protein: CASSQIGTRGEAFF
V gene: TRBV12-3/TRBV12-4; D gene: -; J gene: TRBJ2-2; clone size: once; CDR3 DNA: TGTGCCACCAAAAGCCGGACAAACACCGGGGAGCTGTTTTTT; CDR3 protein: CATKSRTNTGELFF
V gene: TRBV10-3; D gene: -; J gene: TRBJ2-7; clone size: -; CDR3 DNA: TGTGCCATCAGGGAGCCAGCAGGGTCCGAGCAGTACTTC; CDR3 protein: CAIREPAGSEQYF
V gene: TRBV20-1; D gene: -; J gene: TRBJ2-3; clone size: -; CDR3 DNA: TGCAGTGGTTTCGAGTCTAGCCCAGATACGCAGTATTTT; CDR3 protein: CSGFESSPDTQYF
V gene: TRBV7-6; D gene: -; J gene: TRBJ2-1; clone size: few; CDR3 DNA: TGTGCCAGCAGCTTAGAGGCGGGTCTCGATGAGCAGTTCTTC; CDR3 protein: CASSLEAGLDEQFF
V gene: TRBV4-3; D gene: -; J gene: TRBJ2-1; clone size: -; CDR3 DNA: TGCGCCAGCAGCCAAGATAATTGGGGGGACCCCTACAATGAGCAGTTCTTC; CDR3 protein: CASSQDNWGDPYNEQFF
V gene: TRBV10-3; D gene: -; J gene: TRBJ2-4; clone size: -; CDR3 DNA: TGTGCCATCAGGCCGGGCTGGGAGGCCTACGGGCAGTACTTC; CDR3 protein: CAIRPGWEAYGQYF
V gene: TRBV4-1; D gene: TRBD2; J gene: TRBJ2-7; clone size: few; CDR3 DNA: TGTGCCAGCTCATGGCGGGGGAACTACGAGCAGTACTTC; CDR3 protein: CASSWRGNYEQYF
V gene: TRBV12-3/TRBV12-4; D gene: -; J gene: TRBJ1-1; clone size: -; CDR3 DNA: TGTGCCAGCAGCCCAGGGCAGAAAACTGAAGCTTTCTTT; CDR3 protein: CASSPGQKTEAFF